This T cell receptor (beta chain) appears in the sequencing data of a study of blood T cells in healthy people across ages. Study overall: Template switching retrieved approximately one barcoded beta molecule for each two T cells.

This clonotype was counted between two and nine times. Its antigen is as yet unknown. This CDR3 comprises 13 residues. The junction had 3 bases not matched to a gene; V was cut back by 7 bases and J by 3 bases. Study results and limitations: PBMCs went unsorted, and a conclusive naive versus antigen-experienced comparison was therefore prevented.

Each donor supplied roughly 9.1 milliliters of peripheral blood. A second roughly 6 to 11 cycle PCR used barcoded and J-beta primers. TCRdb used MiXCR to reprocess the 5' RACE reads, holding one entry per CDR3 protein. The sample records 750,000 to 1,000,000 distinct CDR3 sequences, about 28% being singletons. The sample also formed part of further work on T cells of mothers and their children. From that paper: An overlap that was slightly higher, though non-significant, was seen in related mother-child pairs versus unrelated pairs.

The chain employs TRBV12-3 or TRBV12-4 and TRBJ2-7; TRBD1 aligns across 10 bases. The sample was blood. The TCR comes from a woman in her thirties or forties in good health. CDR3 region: CASTGQGVYEQYF. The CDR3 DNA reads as TGTGCCAGCACCGGACAGGGGGTCTACGAGCAGTACTTC.